The 4 T cell receptor beta chains reported below all come from one sample, sequenced in a study of T cell changes during pregnancy in multiple sclerosis. This table comes from immunoSEQ multiplex PCR, and its TCRdb copy is limited to in-frame clones, with some not included. Found here are about 31,000 clones, about 91% of them singletons; the top ten hold 0.6% to 0.8%. Sample: CD4+ T cells from peripheral blood mononuclear cells, taken in the first trimester of pregnancy. These TCRs come from a female donor in good health, enrolled as a control in a pregnancy study.

This clone was recorded a few times. This sequence joins TRBV5-1 and TRBJ2-7; maybe TRBD1 (5 bases). Germline lookup yields CDR1 SGHRS and CDR2 YFSETQ. Deletions cut 0 bases from V and 2 bases from J, with 9 bases between. The CDR3 is 14 residues long. Here the CDR3 reads CASSLADSTYEQYF. CDR3 nucleotide sequence: TGCGCCAGCAGCTTGGCCGACAGTACCTACGAGCAGTACTTC.

V usage is TRBV10-3 and J usage is TRBJ1-1; D gene uncertain. V shed 5 bases and J shed 10 bases, with 14 bases lying between them. CDR3 length: 12 residues. In germline, CDR1 is ENHRY, CDR2 SYGVKD. Here the CDR3 DNA reads TGTGCCATCAGTACCCGGGGAGGTAGAGCTTTCTTT. Protein product: CAISTRGGRAFF.

This chain links TRBV30 with TRBJ1-3; TRBD1 might be the D (6 bases). Per germline, CDR1 GTSNPN and CDR2 SVGIG (reference sequence). This CDR3 is 15 amino acids long. The V end was cut by 5 bases, the J end by 4 bases, with 18 bases between. The CDR3 bases are TGTGCCTGGGGAGGGGGGGGGCTTGGCGGAAACACCATATATTTT. Translation: CAWGGGGLGGNTIYF.

This clone was counted only a few times. The chain is built from TRBV28 and TRBJ1-5, with D perhaps TRBD1 (6 bases). V lost 6 bases to trimming and J lost 1 base, with 13 bases between them. Germline-derived CDR1 and CDR2 are MDHEN and SYDVKM. The CDR3 has 15 amino acids. CDR3 sequence: CASRVQGESNQPQHF. The CDR3 DNA sequence: TGTGCCAGCAGGGTACAGGGAGAAAGCAATCAGCCCCAGCATTTT. Together with reference TRBV28 and TRBJ1-5, the CDR3 gives the full variable domain: DVKVTQSSRYLVKRTGEKVFLECVQDMDHENMFWYRQDPGLGLRLIYFSYDVKMKEKGDIPEGYSVSREKKERFSLILESASTNQTSMYLCASRVQGESNQPQHFGDGTRLSIL.